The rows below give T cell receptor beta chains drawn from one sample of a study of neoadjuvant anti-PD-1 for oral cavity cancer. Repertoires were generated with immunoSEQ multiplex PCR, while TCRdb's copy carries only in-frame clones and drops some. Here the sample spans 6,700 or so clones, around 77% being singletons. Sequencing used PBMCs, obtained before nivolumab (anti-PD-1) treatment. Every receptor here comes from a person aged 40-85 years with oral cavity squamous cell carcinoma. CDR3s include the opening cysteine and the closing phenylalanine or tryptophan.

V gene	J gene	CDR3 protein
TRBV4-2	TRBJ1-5	CASSQVFGQNQPQHF
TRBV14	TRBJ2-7	CASSRGYLWDYEQYF
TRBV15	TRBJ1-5	CATSRGGAGNQPQHF
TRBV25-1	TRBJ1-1	CASSPQGGTEAFF
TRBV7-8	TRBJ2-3	CASSLRSGRGRSDTQYF
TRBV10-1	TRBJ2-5	CASSESTAGGQETQYF
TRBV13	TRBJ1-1	CASSLAGSRAFF
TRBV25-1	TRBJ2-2	CASSESLRVGGELFF
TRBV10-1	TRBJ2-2	CASSSGSATGELFF
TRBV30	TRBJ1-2	CAWSETGNYGYTF
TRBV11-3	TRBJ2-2	CASSLGGGGRRVGTGELFF
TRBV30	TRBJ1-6	CAWIPRLGVSPLHF
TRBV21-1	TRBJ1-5	CASSKTGYSNQPQHF
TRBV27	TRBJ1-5	CASRPRSYQPQHF
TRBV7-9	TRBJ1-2	CASSRPPLGYTF
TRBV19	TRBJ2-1	CASSSHLGGAGEQFF
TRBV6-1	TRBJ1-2	CASSDHPDSWDTNYGYTF
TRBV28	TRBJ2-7	CASGLGTGPSYEQYF
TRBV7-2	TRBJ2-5	CASSPGAGEWETQYF
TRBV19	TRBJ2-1	CASTPNLANEQFF
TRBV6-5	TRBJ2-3	CATRSMVAGTDTQYF
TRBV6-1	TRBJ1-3	CASSESQGLSGNTIYF
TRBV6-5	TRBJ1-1	CASGPNTEAFF
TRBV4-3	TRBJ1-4	CASSRQVIWSPNEKLFF
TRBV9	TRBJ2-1	CASTAGRQQFF
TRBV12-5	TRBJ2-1	CASGLGTGGDEQFF
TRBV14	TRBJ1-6	CASSQDWQGTGYNSPLHF
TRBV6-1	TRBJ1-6	CASSETRGANSPLHF
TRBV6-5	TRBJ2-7	CASRQGARGEQYF
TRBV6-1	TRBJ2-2	CASSTSGENTGELFF
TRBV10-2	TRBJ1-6	CASSEQGHNSPLHF
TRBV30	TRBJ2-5	CAWSALAGGETQYF
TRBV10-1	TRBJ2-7	CASSPLPGRPSYEQYF
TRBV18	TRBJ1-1	CASSPPAGGTAEAFF
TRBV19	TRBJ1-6	CASSIGERDSPLHF
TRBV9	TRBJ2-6	CASSVDGGSSGANVLTF
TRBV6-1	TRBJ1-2	CASSGQGYGYTF
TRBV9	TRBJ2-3	CASSPTSTGGWTDTQYF
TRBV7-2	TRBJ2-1	CASSTSSVRAINEQFF
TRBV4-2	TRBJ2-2	CASSQVTSGGLDLNTGELFF
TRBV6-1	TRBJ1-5	CASTLGGGDHQPQHF